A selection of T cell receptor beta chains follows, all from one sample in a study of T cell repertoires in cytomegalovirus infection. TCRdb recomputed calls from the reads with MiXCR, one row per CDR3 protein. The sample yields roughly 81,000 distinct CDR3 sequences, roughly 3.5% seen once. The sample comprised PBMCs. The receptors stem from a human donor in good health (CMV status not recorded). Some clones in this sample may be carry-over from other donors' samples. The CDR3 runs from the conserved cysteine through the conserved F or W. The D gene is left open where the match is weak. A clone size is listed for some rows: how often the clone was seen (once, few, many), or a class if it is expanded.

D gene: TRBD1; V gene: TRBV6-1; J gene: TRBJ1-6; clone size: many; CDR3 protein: CASSRDRGSPLHF; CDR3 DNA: TGTGCCAGCAGTAGGGACAGGGGCTCACCCCTCCACTTT
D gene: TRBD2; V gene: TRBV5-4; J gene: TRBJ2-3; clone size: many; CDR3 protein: CASSYSGGAELDTQYF; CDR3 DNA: TGTGCCAGCAGCTATAGCGGGGGGGCCGAATTGGATACGCAGTATTTT
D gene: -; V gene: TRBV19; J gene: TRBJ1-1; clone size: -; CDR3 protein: CASSRYSGTEAFF; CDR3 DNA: TGTGCCAGTAGCCGGTATTCTGGAACTGAAGCTTTCTTT
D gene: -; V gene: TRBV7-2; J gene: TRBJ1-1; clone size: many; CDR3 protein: CASRFQGETEAFF; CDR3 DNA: TGTGCCAGCAGGTTCCAAGGGGAAACTGAAGCTTTCTTT
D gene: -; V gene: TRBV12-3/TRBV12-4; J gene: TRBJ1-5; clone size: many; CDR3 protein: CASSFYSRTEPQHF; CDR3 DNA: TGTGCCAGCAGTTTTTATTCCCGGACTGAGCCCCAGCATTTT
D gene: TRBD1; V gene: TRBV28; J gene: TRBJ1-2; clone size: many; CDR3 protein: CASSLLGQDRNGYTF; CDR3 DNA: TGTGCCAGCAGTTTATTGGGACAGGATCGCAATGGCTACACCTTC
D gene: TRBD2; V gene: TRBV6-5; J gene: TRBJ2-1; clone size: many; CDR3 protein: CASSFLWSGGRNEQFF; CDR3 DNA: TGTGCCAGCAGTTTCCTCTGGTCGGGGGGGCGGAATGAGCAGTTCTTC
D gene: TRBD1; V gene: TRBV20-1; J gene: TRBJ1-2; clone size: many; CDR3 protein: CSRWDRPPGGYTF; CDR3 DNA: TGCAGTAGATGGGACAGGCCCCCCGGTGGCTACACCTTC
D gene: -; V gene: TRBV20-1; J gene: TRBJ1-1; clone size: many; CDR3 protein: CSAGEVEAFF; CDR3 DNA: TGCAGTGCTGGCGAAGTTGAAGCTTTCTTT
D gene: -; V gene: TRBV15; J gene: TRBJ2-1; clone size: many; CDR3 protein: CATSQFDAEQFF; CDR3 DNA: TGTGCCACCAGCCAGTTCGATGCCGAGCAGTTCTTC